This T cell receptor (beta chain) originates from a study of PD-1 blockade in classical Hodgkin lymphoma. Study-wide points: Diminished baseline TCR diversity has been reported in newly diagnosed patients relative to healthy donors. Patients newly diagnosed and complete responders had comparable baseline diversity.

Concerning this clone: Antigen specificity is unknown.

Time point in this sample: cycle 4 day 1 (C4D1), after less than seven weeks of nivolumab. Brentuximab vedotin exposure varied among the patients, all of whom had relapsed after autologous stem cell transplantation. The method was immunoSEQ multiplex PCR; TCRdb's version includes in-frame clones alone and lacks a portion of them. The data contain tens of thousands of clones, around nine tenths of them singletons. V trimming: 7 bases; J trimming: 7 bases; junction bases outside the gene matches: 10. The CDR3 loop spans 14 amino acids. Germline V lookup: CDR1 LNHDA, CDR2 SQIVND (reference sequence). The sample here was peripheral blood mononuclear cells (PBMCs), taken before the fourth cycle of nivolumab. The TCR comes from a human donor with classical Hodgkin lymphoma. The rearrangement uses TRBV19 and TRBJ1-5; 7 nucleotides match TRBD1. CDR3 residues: CASTTWDSRQPQHF. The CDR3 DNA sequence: TGTGCCAGTACCACTTGGGACAGTAGACAGCCCCAGCATTTT. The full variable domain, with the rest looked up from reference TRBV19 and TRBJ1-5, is DGGITQSPKYLFRKEGQNVTLSCEQNLNHDAMYWYRQDPGQGLRLIYYSQIVNDFQKGDIAEGYSVSREKKESFPLTVTSAQKNPTAFYLCASTTWDSRQPQHFGDGTRLSIL.